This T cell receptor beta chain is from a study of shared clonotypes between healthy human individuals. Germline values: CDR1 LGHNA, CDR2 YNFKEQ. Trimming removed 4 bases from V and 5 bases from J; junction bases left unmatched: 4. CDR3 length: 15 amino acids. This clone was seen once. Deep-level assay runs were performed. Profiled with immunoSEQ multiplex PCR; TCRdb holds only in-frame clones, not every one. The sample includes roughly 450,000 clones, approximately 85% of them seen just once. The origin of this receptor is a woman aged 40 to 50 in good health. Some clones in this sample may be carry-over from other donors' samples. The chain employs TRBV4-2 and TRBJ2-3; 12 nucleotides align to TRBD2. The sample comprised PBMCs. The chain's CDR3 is CASSPSGRAGDTQYF. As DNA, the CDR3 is TGTGCCAGCAGCCCTAGCGGGAGGGCCGGAGATACGCAGTATTTT.